This T cell receptor (beta chain) was sequenced during a study of blood T cell repertoires in COVID-19. Assay used: immunoSEQ multiplex PCR; TCRdb lists only in-frame clones, some missing. The sample has about 140,000 clones, around nine tenths seen once; the top ten hold 1.5%. The germline CDR1 and CDR2 sequences are MDHEN and SYDVKM. This CDR3 comprises 15 residues. V lost 2 bases, J lost 0 bases, and 10 bases lay in between. This clonotype was obtained from a woman in her sixties with acute or convalescent COVID-19. Material: peripheral blood. V is TRBV28 and J is TRBJ1-1; the D gene is possibly TRBD1 (6 bases). CDR3 coding DNA: TGTGCCAGCAGTTTAGGGGGACACTTGAACACTGAAGCTTTCTTT. Residues: CASSLGGHLNTEAFF.